These 26 T cell receptor beta chains were all obtained from the same sample, sequenced in a study of T-cell reconstitution after alpha-beta-depleted transplantation in children. The TCRbeta library incorporated unique molecular identifiers. TCRdb re-analysed the PCR reads in MiXCR, keeping a single row per CDR3 protein. This table holds 230,000 or so distinct CDR3 sequences, around 8.9% found once. Source: PBMCs from the stem cell graft donor, taken from the stem cell graft. These receptors were taken from a human donor who donated a stem cell graft to a child with SCID.

In its sample, this clonotype was seen many times. The gene calls are TRBV18 and TRBJ1-3, with TRBD1 matching over 7 bases. This CDR3 region has 16 residues. V lost 3 bases and J lost 0; bases outside the gene matches: 5. Germline assignment: CDR1 KGHSH and CDR2 LQKENI. CDR3 region: CASSPQGVTSGNTIYF. CDR3 nucleotides: TGTGCCAGCTCACCCCAGGGGGTGACCTCTGGAAACACCATATATTTT.

Concerning this clonotype itself: A clone one base away is much larger, so this may be a read error. J is TRBJ1-3 and V is TRBV27, with D hard to call. The CDR3 runs 16 residues. Germline V lookup: CDR1 MNHEY, CDR2 SMNVEV (reference sequence). The CDR3 nucleotides read TGTGACAGCAGTTTATCGGCAGGCCACTCTGGAAACACCATATATTTT. This gives the protein CDSSLSAGHSGNTIYF.

The sample holds many counts of this clonotype. The V and J genes are TRBV7-8 and TRBJ1-6; TRBD1 might be the D (5 bases). The CDR3 consists of 15 residues. CDR1 is SGHVS and CDR2 is FQNEAQ in the germline V gene. With 1 base removed from V and 11 bases from J, the gap between germline ends came to 15 bases. The CDR3 region is CASSLGLSGSAPLHF. The CDR3 DNA follows: TGTGCCAGCAGCTTAGGATTGTCAGGGTCGGCACCCCTCCACTTT. The full variable domain, rest sourced from reference TRBV7-8 and TRBJ1-6, is GAGVSQSPRYKVAKRGQDVALRCDPISGHVSLFWYQQALGQGPEFLTYFQNEAQLDKSGLPSDRFFAERPEGSVSTLKIQRTQQEDSAVYLCASSLGLSGSAPLHFGNGTRLTVT.

The chain links TRBV12-3 or TRBV12-4 to TRBJ2-1; TRBD1 is a possible D gene (5 bases). The CDR3 covers 14 residues. The V end was cut by 7 bases, the J end by 9 bases, with 19 bases between. CDR3 coding DNA: TGTGCCAGCAACTTGAGGTTTGGGGCTAGTGAGCAGTTCTTC. Amino acid sequence: CASNLRFGASEQFF.

This clonotype was counted ten times or more. This chain connects TRBV5-1 to TRBJ1-1; D gene unclear. There are 13 residues in the CDR3. Germline V lookup: CDR1 SGHRS, CDR2 YFSETQ. Between the trimmed V and J ends, which lost 2 bases and 3 bases, there was a span of 8 bases. CDR3 DNA: TGCGCCAGCAGCTTTGAGAGGGACACTGAAGCTTTCTTT. Its protein is CASSFERDTEAFF. Based on the CDR3 plus reference TRBV5-1 and TRBJ1-1, the full variable domain is KAGVTQTPRYLIKTRGQQVTLSCSPISGHRSVSWYQQTPGQGLQFLFEYFSETQRNKGNFPGRFSGRQFSNSRSEMNVSTLELGDSALYLCASSFERDTEAFFGQGTRLTVV.

This clonotype was seen ten or more times. The chain employs TRBV29-1 and TRBJ2-3; maybe TRBD1 (6 bases). Germline CDR1 reads SQVTM; CDR2 reads ANQGSEA. The V and J ends lost 6 bases and 4 bases respectively, with 20 bases between them. This CDR3 is 15 amino acids long. For the CDR3, the DNA is TGCAGCGTCGAGGGGGTGGCCAAGGCCCCAGATACGCAGTATTTT. This sequence encodes CSVEGVAKAPDTQYF.

The table lists this clonotype with many counts. V gene TRBV12-3 or TRBV12-4 combines with J gene TRBJ2-2; weak D call: TRBD2 (7 bases). This CDR3 is built from 13 residues. V lost 10 bases and J 1 base, leaving 10 bases between the germline ends. CDR3 sequence: CATRGGNTGELFF. The CDR3 nucleotides read TGTGCCACTAGGGGGGGGAACACCGGGGAGCTGTTTTTT.

There are many counts of this clonotype. The chain employs TRBV4-2 and TRBJ1-5, with D perhaps TRBD1 (5 bases). V dropped 1 base and J dropped 6 bases, with 13 bases sitting between them. This CDR3 is 15 amino acids long. Germline CDR1 LGHNA, CDR2 YNFKEQ. The CDR3 coding sequence is TGTGCCAGCAGCCAAGTGGATCGGGGCGGTCAGCCCCAGCATTTT. Translation: CASSQVDRGGQPQHF.

V gene TRBV12-3 or TRBV12-4 combines with J gene TRBJ1-4; D might be TRBD1 (6 bases). This CDR3 is built from 15 residues. V gave up 1 base and J gave up 3 bases, with 9 bases separating them. The CDR3 coding sequence is TGTGCCAGCAGTTTAGGAAACAGGGCTAATGAAAAACTGTTTTTT. It yields the protein CASSLGNRANEKLFF.

This sequence joins TRBV12-3 or TRBV12-4 and TRBJ2-7; D is tentatively TRBD1 or TRBD2 (6 bases each). This CDR3 is built from 12 residues. With 5 bases removed from V and 7 bases from J, the gap between germline ends came to 12 bases. CDR3 sequence reads: CASSKGGTEQYF. The CDR3 nucleotides read TGTGCCAGCAGTAAAGGGGGGACAGAGCAGTACTTC.

The table lists this clonotype with a few counts. The rearrangement uses TRBV2 and TRBJ2-5; 9 nucleotides align to TRBD1. There are 16 residues in the CDR3. The V segment lost 1 base and the J segment 4 bases; nucleotides outside the gene matches: 7. From germline, CDR1 is SNHLY and CDR2 FYNNEI. CDR3 DNA: TGTGCCAGCAGTGAAGAGGGGGACAGGGTCTCAGAGACCCAGTACTTC. Translating it yields CASSEEGDRVSETQYF.

This clonotype was recorded at least ten times. This chain joins TRBV12-3 or TRBV12-4 and TRBJ2-7; TRBD1 is a possible D gene (5 bases). Trimming pared 3 bases from V and 4 bases from J, leaving 13 bases between. The CDR3 has 14 amino acids. The CDR3 is CASSFGSQVYEQYF. The CDR3 DNA reads as TGTGCCAGCAGTTTTGGTTCACAGGTTTACGAGCAGTACTTC.

This clonotype was observed at least ten times. The chain joins TRBV4-1 to TRBJ2-2; a possible D gene is TRBD1 (6 bases). The CDR3 totals 16 residues. V was clipped by 6 bases and J by 7 bases, with 21 bases between them. Germline CDR1 MGHRA, CDR2 YSYEKL. This CDR3 reads CASRPYRDLTDGELFF. In nucleotides, the CDR3 is TGCGCCAGCAGACCCTACAGGGACCTCACAGACGGGGAGCTGTTTTTT.

The CDR3 nucleotides are TGCAGTGCGAGCTACTTCGGGTACAATGAGCAGTTCTTC. It translates to CSASYFGYNEQFF. The V gene is TRBV20-1, the J gene TRBJ2-1; no clear D. The CDR3 runs to 13 residues. Germline assignment: CDR1 DFQATT and CDR2 SNEGSKA (reference sequence). Between the trimmed V and J ends, which lost 6 bases and 4 bases, there was a span of 13 bases.

This clonotype was counted many times. This chain joins TRBV20-1 and TRBJ2-7; TRBD2 might be the D (7 bases). The V gene's germline CDR1 is DFQATT and CDR2 SNEGSKA (reference sequence). Trimming pared 8 bases from V and 3 bases from J, leaving 17 bases between. This CDR3 contains 13 residues. This chain's CDR3 is CSPRGRGFYEQYF. For the CDR3, the DNA is TGCAGTCCCAGAGGGAGGGGGTTCTACGAGCAGTACTTC.

To note about this clonotype: A much larger clone differs by one base, so this may be a read error. The gene calls are TRBV18 and TRBJ2-2, with D maybe TRBD2 (6 bases). V was trimmed by 6 bases and J by 4 bases, leaving 15 bases between them. This CDR3 has 15 residues. From germline, CDR1 is KGHSH and CDR2 LQKENI. The DNA of the CDR3 is TGTGCCAGCTCGCCCAGGGACTCCGTCACCGGGGAGCTGTTTTTT. This codes for CASSPRDSVTGELFF.

This clonotype was counted ten times or more. The chain joins TRBV4-3 to TRBJ2-1, with TRBD2 matching 9 bases. Trimming cost V 1 base and J 2 bases; bases outside gene matches: 6. Looked up from germline, CDR1 is LGHNA and CDR2 is YSLEER. The CDR3 totals 17 residues. CDR3 sequence (DNA): TGCGCCAGCAGCCAAGGAATGAGCGGGGGGCCCTACAATGAGCAGTTCTTC. This codes for CASSQGMSGGPYNEQFF.

Ten or more counts support this clonotype. The V call is TRBV20-1, the J call TRBJ2-6; tentatively, D is TRBD1 (6 bases). Trimming took off 5 bases at V and 4 bases at J, with 12 bases between the two ends. Per germline, CDR1 DFQATT and CDR2 SNEGSKA (reference sequence). The length of the CDR3 is 14 residues. The CDR3 region is CSAPTGLGANVLTF. CDR3 DNA sequence: TGCAGTGCTCCCACAGGGCTAGGGGCCAACGTCCTGACTTTC.

This clonotype showed up just a few times. The genes are TRBV12-5 and TRBJ2-3, with D unclear. The CDR3 totals 17 residues. The ends were cut back, 1 base at V and 0 bases at J, with 14 bases in the middle. CDR1 and CDR2 (germline): LGHNT, FRNRAP. The CDR3 nucleotides read TGTGCTAGTGGTTTGGCCCACTCCCTCACTAGCACAGATACGCAGTATTTT. It encodes CASGLAHSLTSTDTQYF.

This clonotype was observed many times. This CDR3 is CASSVGSGRNEQFF. Here the CDR3 DNA reads TGTGCCAGCAGCGTAGGATCCGGGAGGAATGAGCAGTTCTTC. V and J are TRBV7-6 and TRBJ2-1; 7 bases are a match to TRBD2. Germline CDR1 is SGHVS and CDR2 is FNYEAQ. This CDR3 is built from 14 residues. The V and J ends lost 5 bases and 7 bases, in that order; junction bases with no gene match: 8.

This clonotype has a count of ten or more. The V call is TRBV6-1, the J call TRBJ1-2, with TRBD1 as a possible D gene (6 bases). The germline V and J ends were trimmed by 11 bases and 3 bases, with 16 bases remaining between them. Germline lookup yields CDR1 MNHNS and CDR2 SASEGT. CDR3 size: 13 residues. The CDR3 DNA reads TGTGCCGCAACCCGGGGGGCGGACTATGGCTACACCTTC. Translated: CAATRGADYGYTF.

This clonotype appeared many times. This CDR3 is CASSPSGGPGFEQFF. The CDR3, as DNA: TGTGCCAGCAGTCCTAGCGGGGGGCCGGGGTTCGAGCAGTTCTTC. The rearrangement uses TRBV28 and TRBJ2-1; 11 positions match TRBD2. V shed 5 bases and J 10 bases; nucleotides not matched to a gene: 10. Germline V gene lookup returns CDR1 MDHEN and CDR2 SYDVKM. This CDR3 is built from 15 residues.

The V and J genes are TRBV2 and TRBJ1-2, with 7 positions matching TRBD1. Germline CDR1 is SNHLY and CDR2 is FYNNEI. Losses at the gene ends were 5 bases for V and 7 bases for J; bases not matched to a gene: 10. This CDR3 contains 14 residues. The CDR3 nucleotides are TGTGCCAGCAGTCTGACCGCTCAGGGGGGTGGCTACACCTTC. This encodes CASSLTAQGGGYTF. The whole variable domain, filled in from reference TRBV2 and TRBJ1-2, reads EPEVTQTPSHQVTQMGQEVILRCVPISNHLYFYWYRQILGQKVEFLVSFYNNEISEKSEIFDDQFSVERPDGSNFTLKIRSTKLEDSAMYFCASSLTAQGGGYTFGSGTRLTVV.

This clonotype was observed many times. The chain combines TRBV12-3 or TRBV12-4 with TRBJ1-1; the match to TRBD1 covers 11 bases. The CDR3 totals 16 residues. V shed 3 bases, J shed 3 bases, and the junction held 6 bases outside the gene matches. The CDR3 protein is CASSFTPGQGDTEAFF. For the CDR3, the DNA is TGTGCCAGCAGTTTTACCCCGGGACAGGGGGACACTGAAGCTTTCTTT.

This clonotype was seen repeatedly, ten times or more. The chain links TRBV30 to TRBJ1-1; 7 nucleotides agree with TRBD1. The trim removed 8 bases at V and 1 base at J, leaving 7 bases unmatched. Germline V lookup: CDR1 GTSNPN, CDR2 SVGIG (reference sequence). This CDR3 comprises 13 residues. This CDR3 is CAGNRDRNTEAFF. The CDR3 DNA reads as TGTGCCGGGAACCGGGACAGGAACACTGAAGCTTTCTTT.

In its sample, this clonotype was seen many times. The DNA of the CDR3 is TGTGCCAGCAGCTTACACGGATTTGCCGACACCGGGGAGCTGTTTTTT. It yields the protein CASSLHGFADTGELFF. This chain uses TRBV7-6 with TRBJ2-2; D is uncertain. This CDR3 is 16 amino acids long. CDR1 SGHVS and CDR2 FNYEAQ come from the germline V gene. V was shortened by 2 bases and J by 3 bases, with 13 bases between the two germline ends.